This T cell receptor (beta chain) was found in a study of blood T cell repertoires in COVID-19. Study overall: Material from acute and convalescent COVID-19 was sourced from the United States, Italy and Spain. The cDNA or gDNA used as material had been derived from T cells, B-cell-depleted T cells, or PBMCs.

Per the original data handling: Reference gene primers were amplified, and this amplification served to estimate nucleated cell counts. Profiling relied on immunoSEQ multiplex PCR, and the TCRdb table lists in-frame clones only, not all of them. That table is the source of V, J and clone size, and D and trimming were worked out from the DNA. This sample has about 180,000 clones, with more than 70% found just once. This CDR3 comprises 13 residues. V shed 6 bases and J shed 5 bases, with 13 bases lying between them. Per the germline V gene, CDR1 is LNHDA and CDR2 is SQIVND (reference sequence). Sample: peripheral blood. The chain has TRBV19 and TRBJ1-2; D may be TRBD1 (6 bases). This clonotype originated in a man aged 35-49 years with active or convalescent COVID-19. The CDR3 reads CASRQGLQYGYTF. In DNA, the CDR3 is TGTGCCAGTAGGCAGGGGCTACAGTATGGCTACACCTTC.